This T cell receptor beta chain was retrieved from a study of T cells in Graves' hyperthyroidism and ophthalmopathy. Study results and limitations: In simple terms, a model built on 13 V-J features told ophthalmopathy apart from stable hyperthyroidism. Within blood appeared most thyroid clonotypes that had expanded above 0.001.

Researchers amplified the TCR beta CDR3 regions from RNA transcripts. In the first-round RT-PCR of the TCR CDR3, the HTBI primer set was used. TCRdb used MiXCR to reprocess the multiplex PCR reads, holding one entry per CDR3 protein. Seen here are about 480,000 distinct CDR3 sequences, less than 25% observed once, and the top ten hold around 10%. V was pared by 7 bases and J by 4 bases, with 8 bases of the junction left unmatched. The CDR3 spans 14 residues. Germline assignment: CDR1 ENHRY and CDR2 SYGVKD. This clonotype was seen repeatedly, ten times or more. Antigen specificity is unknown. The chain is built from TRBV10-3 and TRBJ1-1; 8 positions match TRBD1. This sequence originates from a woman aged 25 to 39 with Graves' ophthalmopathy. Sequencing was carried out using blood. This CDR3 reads CAIIPDRGGTEAFF. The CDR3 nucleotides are TGTGCCATCATCCCTGACAGGGGCGGCACTGAAGCTTTCTTT.